This T cell receptor beta chain was recovered during a study of patients and donors after allogeneic stem cell transplantation. The CDR3 length is 13 residues. V lost 8 bases, J lost 5 bases, and 13 bases lay in between. In its sample, this clonotype was seen many times. Using its own MiXCR run on the RT-PCR reads, TCRdb lists one record per CDR3 protein. The repertoire holds 920,000 or so distinct CDR3 sequences, with around 17% as singletons. Input material: blood, either unsorted or a sorted T cell fraction (not recorded which). The chain recombines TRBV12-3 or TRBV12-4 with TRBJ2-1; TRBD1 is a possible D gene (6 bases). This TCR was recovered from a human donor who was either an allogeneic HSCT recipient or a stem cell or donor lymphocyte infusion donor (not recorded which). It is not recorded whose cells these are; they may come from a transplant donor. This CDR3 reads CASGLGGNNEQFF. CDR3 nucleotide sequence: TGTGCCAGCGGGTTAGGGGGAAACAATGAGCAGTTCTTC.